This is a list of T cell receptor beta chains from one sample in a study of CD8 T cells in Susac syndrome. Via MiXCR, TCRdb re-called the immunoSEQ multiplex PCR reads, giving one row per CDR3 protein. The sample yields roughly 140,000 distinct CDR3 sequences, roughly 96% seen once. What was sequenced was CD8+ T cells from PBMCs. The source is a human donor with multiple sclerosis. Each CDR3 is given with its conserved first and last residue. Fields, in order: D gene, clone size, J gene, V gene, CDR3 DNA, CDR3 protein. D genes are given only for firm matches. The listing skips clone size in some rows; elsewhere it reads once, few, many or a size class.

D: .; size: once; J: TRBJ1-2; V: TRBV18; DNA: TGTGCCAGCTCACCTCAAGCAGGGGACTATGGCTACACCTTC; CDR3: CASSPQAGDYGYTF
D: .; size: .; J: TRBJ1-1; V: TRBV7-2; DNA: TGTGCCAGCAGCTTAGTCTTGTTGGCATTTATGAGCACTGAAGCTTTCTTT; CDR3: CASSLVLLAFMSTEAFF
D: .; size: once; J: TRBJ1-1; V: TRBV12-3/TRBV12-4; DNA: TGTGCCAGCAGTCCAACCCTCAGGGGCCGGGCTGAAGCTTTCTTT; CDR3: CASSPTLRGRAEAFF
D: TRBD1; size: .; J: TRBJ1-1; V: TRBV5-4; DNA: TGTGCCAGCAGCTTTACAGGGGTAGACACTGAAGCTTTCTTT; CDR3: CASSFTGVDTEAFF
D: .; size: once; J: TRBJ1-1; V: TRBV7-8; DNA: TGTGCCAGCAGCTCCTATTTTGGAATGAACACTGAAGCTTTCTTT; CDR3: CASSSYFGMNTEAFF
D: TRBD1; size: .; J: TRBJ1-1; V: TRBV4-1; DNA: TGCGCCAGCAGCCAAGGGGCAGGGGGCTGGAACACTGAAGCTTTCTTT; CDR3: CASSQGAGGWNTEAFF
D: .; size: .; J: TRBJ2-7; V: TRBV29-1; DNA: TGCAGCGTCCTCAGGGTCACCTCCTACGAGCAGTACTTC; CDR3: CSVLRVTSYEQYF
D: .; size: .; J: TRBJ1-4; V: TRBV9; DNA: TGTGCCAGCAGCGTAGGAGGCCAGGGGAAGGCTAATGAAAAACTGTTTTTT; CDR3: CASSVGGQGKANEKLFF
D: .; size: .; J: TRBJ2-1; V: TRBV20-1; DNA: TGCACCCCAAAGAGGGGGGATTCCTACAATGAGCAGTTCTTC; CDR3: CTPKRGDSYNEQFF
D: .; size: .; J: TRBJ2-3; V: TRBV6-5; DNA: TGTGCCAGCAGTTATCGAGGCACAGATACGCAGTATTTT; CDR3: CASSYRGTDTQYF
D: .; size: .; J: TRBJ2-2; V: TRBV5-8; DNA: TGTGCCAGCAGCTTTGACAGAGAAGCTAACACCGGGGAGCTGTTTTTT; CDR3: CASSFDREANTGELFF
D: .; size: .; J: TRBJ2-3; V: TRBV3-1; DNA: TGTGCCAGCAGCCAAGAATCGACAGATACGCAGTATTTT; CDR3: CASSQESTDTQYF
D: .; size: .; J: TRBJ1-5; V: TRBV20-1; DNA: TGCAGTGCTAGGAGGACATTTGGTCAGCCCCAGCATTTT; CDR3: CSARRTFGQPQHF
D: .; size: .; J: TRBJ2-1; V: TRBV3-1; DNA: TGTGCCAGCAGCCAAGAGGGTCCAGCGCGGGATGAGCAGTTCTTC; CDR3: CASSQEGPARDEQFF
D: TRBD1; size: .; J: TRBJ2-7; V: TRBV20-1; DNA: TGCAGTGCTAGAGAGGCAGGGACAGGGGTCTACGAGCAGTACTTC; CDR3: CSAREAGTGVYEQYF
D: TRBD2; size: .; J: TRBJ2-1; V: TRBV6-2/TRBV6-3; DNA: TGTGCCAGCAGTCTGGGGACTAGCGGGGGCCCAAGGGATGAGCAGTTCTTC; CDR3: CASSLGTSGGPRDEQFF